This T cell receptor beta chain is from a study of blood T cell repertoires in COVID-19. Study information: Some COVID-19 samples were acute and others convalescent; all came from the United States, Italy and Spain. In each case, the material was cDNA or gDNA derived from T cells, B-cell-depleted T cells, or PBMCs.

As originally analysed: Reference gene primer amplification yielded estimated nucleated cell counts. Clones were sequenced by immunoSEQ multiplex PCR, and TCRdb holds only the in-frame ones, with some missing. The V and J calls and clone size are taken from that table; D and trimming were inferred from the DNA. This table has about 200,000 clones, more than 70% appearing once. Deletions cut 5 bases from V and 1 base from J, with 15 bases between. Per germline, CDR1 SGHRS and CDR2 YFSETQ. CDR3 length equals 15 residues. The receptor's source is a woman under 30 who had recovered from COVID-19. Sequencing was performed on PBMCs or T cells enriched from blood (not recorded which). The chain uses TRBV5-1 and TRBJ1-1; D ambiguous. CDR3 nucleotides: TGCGCCAGCAGGGCGCAGGTCGTAACGAACACTGAAGCTTTCTTT. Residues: CASRAQVVTNTEAFF.